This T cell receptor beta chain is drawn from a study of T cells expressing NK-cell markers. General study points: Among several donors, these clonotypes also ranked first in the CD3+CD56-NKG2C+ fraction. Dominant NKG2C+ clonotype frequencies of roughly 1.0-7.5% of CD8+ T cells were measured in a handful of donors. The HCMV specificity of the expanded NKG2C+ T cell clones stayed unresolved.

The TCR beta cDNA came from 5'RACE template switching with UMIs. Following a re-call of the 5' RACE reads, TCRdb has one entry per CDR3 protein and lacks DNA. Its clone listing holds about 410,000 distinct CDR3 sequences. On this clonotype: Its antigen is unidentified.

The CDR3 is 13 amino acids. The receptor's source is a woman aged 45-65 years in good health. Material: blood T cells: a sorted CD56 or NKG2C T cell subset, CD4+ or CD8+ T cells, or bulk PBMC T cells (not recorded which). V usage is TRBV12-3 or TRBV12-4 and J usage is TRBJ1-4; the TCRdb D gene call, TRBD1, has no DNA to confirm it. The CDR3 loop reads CASSRQGGEKLFF.